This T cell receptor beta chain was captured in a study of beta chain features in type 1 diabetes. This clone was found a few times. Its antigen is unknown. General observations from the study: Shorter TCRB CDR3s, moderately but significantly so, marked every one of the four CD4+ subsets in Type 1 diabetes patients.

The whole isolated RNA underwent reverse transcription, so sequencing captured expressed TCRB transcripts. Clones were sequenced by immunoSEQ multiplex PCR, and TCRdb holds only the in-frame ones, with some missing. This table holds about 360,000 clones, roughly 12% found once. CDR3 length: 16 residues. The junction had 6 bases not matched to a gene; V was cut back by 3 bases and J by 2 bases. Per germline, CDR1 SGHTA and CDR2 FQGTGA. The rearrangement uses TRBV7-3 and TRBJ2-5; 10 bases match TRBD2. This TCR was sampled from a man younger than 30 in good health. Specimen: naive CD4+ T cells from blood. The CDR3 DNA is TGTGCCAGCAGCTTGAGCAGGACTAGCGGACAAGAGACCCAGTACTTC. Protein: CASSLSRTSGQETQYF. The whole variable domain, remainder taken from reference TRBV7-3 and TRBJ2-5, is GAGVSQTPSNKVTEKGKYVELRCDPISGHTALYWYRQSLGQGPEFLIYFQGTGAADDSGLPNDRFFAVRPEGSVSTLKIQRTERGDSAVYLCASSLSRTSGQETQYFGPGTRLLVL.